One and the same sample provided the 7 T cell receptor beta chains below, sequenced in a study of cytomegalovirus exposure and HLA in healthy donors. PCR primers comprised 60 Vbeta and 13 Jbeta primers. The assay was immunoSEQ multiplex PCR, and TCRdb's table has in-frame clones only and misses some. The data hold some 150,000 clones, with around 75% observed a single time. The sequencing input was PBMCs. The receptors were gathered from a woman between 40 and 55 years old in good health and CMV-seronegative.

This chain connects TRBV11-2 to TRBJ2-1; 12 bases match TRBD2. Per the germline V gene, CDR1 is SGHAT and CDR2 is FQNNGV. V shed 5 bases and J 7 bases; nucleotides not matched to a gene: 6. The CDR3 has 15 residues. As DNA, the CDR3 is TGTGCCAGCAGCCCCCAACTAGCGGGAGGTAATGAGCAGTTCTTC. The encoded protein is CASSPQLAGGNEQFF.

The chain uses TRBV27 and TRBJ2-7; 10 nucleotides align to TRBD1. Germline assignment: CDR1 MNHEY and CDR2 SMNVEV (reference sequence). J gave up 3 bases and V 5 bases, and 7 bases lay outside the gene matches. This CDR3 spans 15 amino acids. The CDR3: CASSIGTGVYYEQYF. The CDR3 region has the DNA TGTGCCAGCAGTATAGGGACAGGGGTGTACTACGAGCAGTACTTC.

V and J are TRBV15 and TRBJ2-7; D might be TRBD1 (6 bases). V dropped 5 bases and J dropped 2 bases, with 13 bases sitting between them. CDR3 size: 14 residues. Germline V CDR1 and CDR2: LNHNV, YYDKDF (reference sequence). Written as DNA, the CDR3 is TGTGCCACCAGCGAAAGGGGACAAGCCTACGAGCAGTACTTC. This gives the protein CATSERGQAYEQYF.

This clone was counted once. The V gene is TRBV18, the J gene TRBJ1-2, with D hard to call. Germline-derived CDR1 and CDR2 are KGHSH and LQKENI. The CDR3 loop spans 14 amino acids. Trimming shortened V by 3 bases and J by 2 bases, and 10 bases separated the two germline ends. CDR3 residues: CASSPIGLNYGYTF. The CDR3 coding sequence is TGTGCCAGCTCACCTATCGGACTGAACTATGGCTACACCTTC. The whole variable domain, remainder taken from reference TRBV18 and TRBJ1-2, is NAGVMQNPRHLVRRRGQEARLRCSPMKGHSHVYWYRQLPEEGLKFMVYLQKENIIDESGMPKERFSAEFPKEGPSILRIQQVVRGDSAAYFCASSPIGLNYGYTFGSGTRLTVV.

The J gene is TRBJ1-2, the V gene TRBV5-5; D perhaps matches TRBD1 (6 bases). This CDR3 has 13 amino acids. Germline V gene sequence: CDR1 SGHKS, CDR2 YYEKEE (reference sequence). V was pared by 2 bases and J by 3 bases, with 8 bases between. CDR3 in DNA: TGTGCCAGCAGCTTAGGGGGATACTATGGCTACACCTTC. This translates into CASSLGGYYGYTF.

J is TRBJ2-6 and V is TRBV25-1, with TRBD1 matching 7 bases. In germline, CDR1 is MGHDK, CDR2 SYGVNS. V lost 8 bases, J lost 1 base, and 11 bases stayed unmatched. The CDR3 contains 17 residues. The CDR3 spells CASGRQGRWSGANVLTF. For the CDR3, the DNA is TGTGCCAGCGGAAGACAGGGCCGATGGTCTGGGGCCAACGTCCTGACTTTC.

This chain uses TRBV5-4 with TRBJ1-4; 7 nucleotides match TRBD1. Germline CDR1 reads SGHNT; CDR2 reads YYREEE (reference sequence). The V gene end was trimmed by 4 bases and the J gene end by 6 bases; junction bases not matched to a gene: 12. This CDR3 is built from 16 residues. The CDR3 protein is CASSEGTEPDYEKLFF. CDR3 sequence (DNA): TGTGCCAGCAGCGAGGGGACAGAGCCCGATTATGAAAAACTGTTTTTT. The variable domain in full, completed from reference TRBV5-4 and TRBJ1-4, reads ETGVTQSPTHLIKTRGQQVTLRCSSQSGHNTVSWYQQALGQGPQFIFQYYREEENGRGNFPPRFSGLQFPNYSSELNVNALELDDSALYLCASSEGTEPDYEKLFFGSGTQLSVL.